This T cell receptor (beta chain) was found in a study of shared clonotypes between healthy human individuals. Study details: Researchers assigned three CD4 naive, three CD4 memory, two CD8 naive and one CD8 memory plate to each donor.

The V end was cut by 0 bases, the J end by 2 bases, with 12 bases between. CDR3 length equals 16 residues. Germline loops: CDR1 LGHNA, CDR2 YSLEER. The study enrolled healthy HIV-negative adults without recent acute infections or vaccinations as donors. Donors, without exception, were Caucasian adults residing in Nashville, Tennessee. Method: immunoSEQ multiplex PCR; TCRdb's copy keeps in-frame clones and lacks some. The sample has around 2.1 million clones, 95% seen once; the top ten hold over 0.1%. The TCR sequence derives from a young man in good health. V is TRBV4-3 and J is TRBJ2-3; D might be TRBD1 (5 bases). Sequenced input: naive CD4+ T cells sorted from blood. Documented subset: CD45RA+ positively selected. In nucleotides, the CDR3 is TGCGCCAGCAGCCAAGACGGGCAGGGCCCCACAGATACGCAGTATTTT. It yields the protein CASSQDGQGPTDTQYF.